This T cell receptor beta chain was obtained from a study of CD8 T cells in ankylosing spondylitis. Regarding the study as a whole: Reports of some motif variants in reactive arthritis synovial fluid and blood predate this one. Matched synovial fluid from ankylosing spondylitis patients was reported to be enriched for disease-linked clones. Ankylosing spondylitis blood seemed to carry a telltale TCR beta motif made of about 8 highly homologous variants.

Germline lookup yields CDR1 DFQATT and CDR2 SNEGSKA (reference sequence). V lost 3 bases and J lost 1, with 13 bases in between. There are 15 residues in the CDR3. Quantitative 5'-RACE with molecular barcodes was used to make the TCR beta libraries. Each CDR3 protein is one row after TCRdb ran MiXCR on the 5' RACE reads. The repertoire holds almost 250,000 distinct CDR3 sequences, 30% to 35% seen once, with roughly 4.2% in the top ten. To note about this clonotype: Its specificity is not known.

The sample comprised blood, either unsorted or a sorted T cell fraction (not recorded which). The chain carries TRBV20-1 and TRBJ1-3; D might be TRBD1 (5 bases). The TCR sequence derives from a male donor with ankylosing spondylitis or in good health (not recorded which). The CDR3 DNA reads TGCAGTGCTAGCTCCGGGACGGCATCTGGAAACACCATATATTTT. As protein: CSASSGTASGNTIYF.